This T cell receptor beta chain was recovered during a study of blood T cells in healthy people across ages (dated by TCRdb to between 2015 and 2017). For context, the study as a whole: In model experiments, template switching captured roughly one uniquely barcoded TCR beta cDNA molecule for every two T cells. Four age groups were formed from the donors: young (average about 15 years), middle-aged (around 39), aged (62) and long-lived (approximately 78). Using the same blood draw, the study looked at two additional independent replicas of 1 million unique cDNA reads for two donors, one aged 18 to 30 and the other aged 80 or older. To track age-related changes in TCR beta repertoire diversity, the study relied on deep sequencing normalized with unique cDNA molecular identifiers. To avoid experimental bias, donors of different ages were spread randomly across the sequencing lanes.

Systemically healthy Caucasian individuals from Russia, approximately 39 in total and aged about 6 to 100 years, were included as donors. Each donor gave around 9.5 milliliters of peripheral blood, collected into EDTA-treated Vacutainer tubes. Ficoll-Paque density-gradient centrifugation was used to isolate PBMCs, with at least 7 million per sample. Total RNA was extracted from PBMCs with Trizol reagent, with at least 5.5 micrograms obtained per sample. For every donor, flow cytometry on a PBMC aliquot measured the percentage of naive CD45RAhigh/CD27high T cells. CDR1 and CDR2 are read off the germline V gene as SGHTA and FQGNSA. The CDR3 goes from the cysteine to the phenylalanine over 14 residues. The only DNA kept is the CDR3, 42 bases in frame from the first base. V lost 2 bases and J lost 8 bases; the stretch between them is 15 bases long. This clonotype was counted at least ten times. Its antigen is still unknown. Nothing much larger sits one base from this clone, and base qualities are not available.

The full study reports these points: As age increased, observed TCR beta diversity per million T cells dropped in a roughly linear way, and a significant reduction was already evident by age 40. The CMV infection status of donors was not known, potentially confounding age-related changes in expanded clonotypes. Compared with the aged group, the long-lived group had more naive CD4+ T cells, fewer expanded clones and increased TCR diversity, suggesting age selection. The percentage of naive T cells measured by flow cytometry correlated strongly with observed TCR beta diversity. Because profiling used bulk unsorted PBMCs, naive and antigen-experienced compartments could not be compared conclusively. Total diversity estimates from one million sequenced T cells were considered lower bounds and underestimates.

The library came from 5' RACE. TCRdb records Illumina HiSeq 2500 as the sequencer. A second 7 to 11 cycle PCR used a sample-barcoded 5' primer and a J-beta primer mix. A unique molecular identifier was introduced onto each TCR beta cDNA molecule by a template-switch 5' adaptor carrying 12 random nucleotides. Each sample yielded at least 2.5 million CDR3-containing paired-end reads. The Mint cDNA synthesis kit, primed by a TRBC-specific oligonucleotide, was used to synthesize first-strand cDNA from all RNA. After uracil-DNA glycosylase treatment, a first 18-cycle PCR used universal primers M1SS and BC2_uni_R on all cDNA. The authors processed their data as follows. For normalization, 1 million high-quality reads were randomly selected from each sample, with every read carrying a distinct molecular identifier. Instead of being binned into consensus sequences, reads with shared molecular identifiers were discarded. CDR3 identification, clonotype clustering and error correction used MiTCR with a Q25 quality threshold and the strictest error-elimination algorithm. A nonparametric unseen species model with Euler transformation was used to estimate lower-bound total TCR beta diversity. Using fastp trimming at Q25 and MiXCR clonotype assembly, TCRdb reanalyzed the public sequencing data and kept in-frame beta chains. Every CDR3 protein is listed once, alongside the most common genes and DNA of its rows. The authors' filters were not applied to this entry. Here the sample has 700,000 or so distinct CDR3 sequences; 40% to 45% occur a single time. The ten largest clones capture 30% of the sample.

The TCR comes from a man aged 80 or over in good health. Sequencing input: blood. The chain employs TRBV7-2 and TRBJ1-2, and perhaps TRBD1 as D gene, on 5 matching bases. The CDR3 is CASSLPRAEGGYTF. The DNA sequence is as follows: TGTGCCAGCAGCTTACCACGGGCGGAGGGGGGCTACACCTTC.